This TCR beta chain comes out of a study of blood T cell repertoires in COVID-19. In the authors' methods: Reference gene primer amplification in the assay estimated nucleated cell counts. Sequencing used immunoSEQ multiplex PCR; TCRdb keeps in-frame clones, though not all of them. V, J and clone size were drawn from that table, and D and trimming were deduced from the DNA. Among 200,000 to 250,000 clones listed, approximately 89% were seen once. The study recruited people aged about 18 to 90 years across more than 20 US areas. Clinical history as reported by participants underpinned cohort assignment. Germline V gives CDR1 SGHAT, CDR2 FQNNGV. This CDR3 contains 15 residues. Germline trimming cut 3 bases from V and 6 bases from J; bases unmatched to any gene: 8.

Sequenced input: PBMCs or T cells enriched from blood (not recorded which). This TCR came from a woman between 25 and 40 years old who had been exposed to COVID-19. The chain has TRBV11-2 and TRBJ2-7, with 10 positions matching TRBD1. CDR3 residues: CASSFSRDRGSEQYF. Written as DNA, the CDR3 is TGTGCCAGCAGCTTCTCCCGGGACAGGGGATCCGAGCAGTACTTC.